This T cell receptor beta chain was identified in a study of CXCR3-negative and CXCR3-positive naive CD8 T cells. Study conclusions and caveats: Naive cells that were CXCR3-negative or CXCR3-positive used TRBV-TRBJ genes alike, while memory cells diverged. Similarly elevated diversity marked both naive subsets, with memory CD8+ cells showing far lower diversity.

Comment on this clonotype: Its matching antigen is unknown.

Researchers prepared the TRB cDNA libraries using 5' RACE with UMI labels. Each CDR3 protein gets one entry in TCRdb, which reprocessed the 5' RACE reads and gives no DNA. The table for this sample gives 45,000 to 65,000 distinct CDR3 sequences. This CDR3 comprises 15 residues. Germline V gene lookup returns CDR1 SGHVS and CDR2 FNYEAQ. V usage is TRBV7-6 and J usage is TRBJ2-2; TCRdb proposes TRBD1, but this gene call is untestable without DNA. The sequenced material came from naive CXCR3- CD8+ T cells from blood. Subset noted: CD45RO-CCR7+CD27+CD95- naive CD8+ T cells lacking CXCR3 (TNR3-). The receptor comes from a human donor in good health. Some clones in this sample may be carry-over from other donors' samples. CDR3 region: CASSAGTGMSGELFF.